The 26 T cell receptor beta chains below come from one sample, sequenced in a study of blood T cell repertoires in COVID-19. Assay: immunoSEQ multiplex PCR; the TCRdb copy retains only in-frame clones and omits some. The data contain 64,000 or so clones, roughly 93% of them singletons. The sequencing sample was made of peripheral blood. All receptors derive from a human donor in a cohort sampled during active COVID-19.

V is TRBV7-6 and J is TRBJ2-5; D is uncertain. Deletions cut 4 bases from V and 5 bases from J, with 11 bases between. This CDR3 is built from 13 residues. Germline V CDR1 and CDR2: SGHVS, FNYEAQ. The CDR3 DNA reads TGTGCCAGCAGCTCCAGCGCCCCTGAGACCCAGTACTTC. Protein sequence: CASSSSAPETQYF.

This clone was counted only a few times. The chain recombines TRBV10-3 with TRBJ1-6; 7 positions match TRBD1. Germline-derived CDR1 and CDR2 are ENHRY and SYGVKD. J was trimmed by 6 bases and V by 3 bases; bases with no gene match: 8. CDR3 length: 16 residues. In nucleotides, the CDR3 is TGTGCCATCAGTGATCCTGGACAGGTCGGTAATTCACCCCTCCACTTT. This codes for CAISDPGQVGNSPLHF.

The chain combines TRBV9 with TRBJ2-1, with TRBD2 identical over 10 bases. The CDR3 runs to 17 residues. V trimming: 2 bases; J trimming: 4 bases; junction bases outside the gene matches: 9. Germline V gene lookup returns CDR1 SGDLS and CDR2 YYNGEE. The CDR3 spells CASSVAPGTSVYNEQFF. CDR3 DNA sequence: TGTGCCAGCAGCGTCGCCCCCGGGACTAGCGTTTACAATGAGCAGTTCTTC.

This clone was seen only once. V is TRBV11-3 and J is TRBJ2-2; TRBD1 matches at 8 bases. The CDR3 consists of 15 residues. Per germline, CDR1 SGHNT and CDR2 YENEEA. Germline trimming cut 5 bases from V and 3 bases from J; bases unmatched to any gene: 5. CDR3 nucleotide sequence: TGTGCCAGCAGCCAAGGACAGGGCCACACCGGGGAGCTGTTTTTT. It is translated as CASSQGQGHTGELFF. Together with reference TRBV11-3 and TRBJ2-2, the CDR3 gives the full variable domain: EAGVVQSPRYKIIEKKQPVAFWCNPISGHNTLYWYLQNLGQGPELLIRYENEEAVDDSQLPKDRFSAERLKGVDSTLKIQPAELGDSAVYLCASSQGQGHTGELFFGEGSRLTVL.

This chain joins TRBV9 and TRBJ2-3, with D possibly being TRBD1 (6 bases). Germline V gene sequence: CDR1 SGDLS, CDR2 YYNGEE. Trimming removed 2 bases at V and 3 bases at J, with 16 bases between. The CDR3 consists of 16 residues. The CDR3, as DNA: TGTGCCAGCAGCGTCGAGGGGGTGTTTAGGACAGATACGCAGTATTTT. Its translation is CASSVEGVFRTDTQYF.

The gene calls are TRBV5-6 and TRBJ2-3; no clear D gene. V was shortened by 4 bases and J by 6 bases, with 18 bases between the two germline ends. Germline V gene sequence: CDR1 SGHDT, CDR2 YYEEEE. The CDR3 runs to 15 residues. The CDR3 DNA reads as TGTGCCAGCAGCATAACGAAGAGGCCTTATGATACGCAGTATTTT. Its protein is CASSITKRPYDTQYF.

The chain combines TRBV6-5 with TRBJ1-1; TRBD1 might be the D (5 bases). With 6 bases removed from V and 8 bases from J, the gap between germline ends came to 19 bases. The CDR3 sequence is 14 residues long. In germline, CDR1 is MNHEY, CDR2 SVGAGI. The CDR3 region is CASRIRPGQKEAFF. The CDR3 region has the DNA TGTGCCAGCAGGATACGGCCAGGACAAAAGGAAGCTTTCTTT.

V and J are TRBV6-1 and TRBJ1-1; weak D call: TRBD1 (5 bases). Per the germline V gene, CDR1 is MNHNS and CDR2 is SASEGT. This CDR3 has 13 amino acids. Trimming left V 2 bases short and J 9 bases short, with 13 bases between. CDR3 coding DNA: TGTGCCAGCAGTGAAAGGGGATCGGTGAAAGCTTTCTTT. This gives the protein CASSERGSVKAFF.

The V gene is TRBV5-4, the J gene TRBJ2-7; TRBD1 might be the D (6 bases). The CDR3 spans 13 residues. Trimming shortened V by 0 bases and J by 6 bases, and 10 bases separated the two germline ends. Germline lookup yields CDR1 SGHNT and CDR2 YYREEE (reference sequence). DNA for the CDR3: TGTGCCAGCAGCTTGGTACAGGGTGGCGAGCAGTACTTC. It encodes CASSLVQGGEQYF.

The V call is TRBV5-6, the J call TRBJ2-7, with D tentatively TRBD2 (5 bases). CDR1 and CDR2 (germline): SGHDT, YYEEEE. The V end was cut by 4 bases, the J end by 2 bases, with 19 bases between. This CDR3 has 16 amino acids. CDR3 in DNA: TGTGCCAGCAGCGCCACCCCTAGCATAGCAACCTACGAGCAGTACTTC. Translated: CASSATPSIATYEQYF.

This rearrangement joins TRBV3-1 (or the pseudogene TRBV3-2) to TRBJ2-1; tentatively, D is TRBD1 (5 bases). V lost 5 bases to trimming and J lost 0 bases, with 14 bases between them. CDR3 length: 16 amino acids. Germline values: CDR1 LGHDT, CDR2 YNNKEL (reference sequence). The CDR3 nucleotides read TGTGCCAGCAGCGCAGGGATGAGGAGCTCCTACAATGAGCAGTTCTTC. This translates into CASSAGMRSSYNEQFF.

The chain uses TRBV27 and TRBJ2-7, with D perhaps matching TRBD1 (6 bases). Germline lookup yields CDR1 MNHEY and CDR2 SMNVEV (reference sequence). There are 15 residues in the CDR3. V was clipped by 5 bases and J by 3 bases, with 17 bases between them. In DNA form, the CDR3 reads TGTGCCAGCAGTCCGAGGACAGCGTTCTTCTACGAGCAGTACTTC. Its translation is CASSPRTAFFYEQYF.

The V and J genes are TRBV7-2 and TRBJ2-5; a possible D gene is TRBD2 (6 bases). This CDR3 has 15 amino acids. V was clipped by 3 bases and J by 5 bases, with 16 bases between them. The germline V gene encodes CDR1 SGHTA and CDR2 FQGNSA. The CDR3 DNA reads as TGTGCCAGCAGCTTTCTGGGAGGCATTGGTGAGACCCAGTACTTC. Its translation: CASSFLGGIGETQYF.

The genes are TRBV29-1 and TRBJ2-2; a weak D match, TRBD2 (5 bases). The CDR3 runs to 14 residues. The V and J ends lost 1 base and 5 bases respectively, with 11 bases between them. The germline gives CDR1 SQVTM, CDR2 ANQGSEA. The CDR3 reads CSVEASRGTGELFF. The CDR3 DNA sequence: TGCAGCGTTGAAGCTAGCCGGGGAACCGGGGAGCTGTTTTTT.

The chain joins TRBV5-4 to TRBJ2-1; 13 bases match TRBD2. The V gene end was trimmed by 8 bases and the J gene end by 13 bases; junction bases not matched to a gene: 15. Germline V CDR1 and CDR2: SGHNT, YYREEE (reference sequence). The CDR3 has 15 residues. CDR3 region: CASSPGTSGTYYQFF. CDR3 bases: TGTGCCAGTTCTCCTGGGACTAGCGGGACGTATTATCAGTTCTTC.

This clone was detected once. This chain uses TRBV6-5 with TRBJ2-5; tentatively, D is TRBD2 (6 bases). The V end lost 5 bases, the J end lost 4 bases, and 17 bases lay between the germline ends. The CDR3 totals 15 residues. Germline lookup yields CDR1 MNHEY and CDR2 SVGAGI. Written as DNA, the CDR3 is TGTGCCAGCAGTCCGGGACTCCAAGGAGGAGAGACCCAGTACTTC. It yields the protein CASSPGLQGGETQYF.

This chain connects TRBV28 to TRBJ2-7; 12 nucleotides align to TRBD2. The J segment lost 4 bases and the V segment lost 8 bases, leaving 6 bases of the junction unmatched. There are 14 residues in the CDR3. CDR1 and CDR2 from the germline V gene are MDHEN and SYDVKM. The CDR3 spells CASETSGSIYEQYF. CDR3 DNA: TGTGCCAGCGAGACTAGCGGGAGTATATACGAGCAGTACTTC.

The chain's CDR3 is CATSDTTGDYNEQFF. In DNA form, the CDR3 reads TGTGCCACCAGTGACACGACAGGGGATTACAATGAGCAGTTCTTC. This chain links TRBV24-1 with TRBJ2-1; 8 positions match TRBD1. J was trimmed by 4 bases and V by 4 bases; bases with no gene match: 5. Germline V gene lookup returns CDR1 KGHDR and CDR2 SFDVKD. The CDR3 is 15 amino acids.

The rearrangement joins TRBV6-4 to TRBJ2-2, with no clear D. The V and J ends lost 0 bases and 3 bases respectively, with 5 bases between them. The CDR3 has 14 residues. Germline CDR1 is MRHNA and CDR2 is SNTAGT. The CDR3 loop reads CASSDSPDTGELFF. The DNA for the CDR3 is TGTGCCAGCAGTGACTCCCCCGACACCGGGGAGCTGTTTTTT.

The chain has TRBV15 and TRBJ2-1; 7 nucleotides align to TRBD2. The V gene end was trimmed by 0 bases and the J gene end by 0 bases; junction bases not matched to a gene: 2. The CDR3 extends over 16 amino acids. The germline gives CDR1 LNHNV, CDR2 YYDKDF (reference sequence). The CDR3 DNA follows: TGTGCCACCAGCAGAGACGGCGGGAGCTCCTACAATGAGCAGTTCTTC. Translated, it gives CATSRDGGSSYNEQFF.

V is TRBV3-1 (or the pseudogene TRBV3-2) and J is TRBJ1-4; no clear D gene. Germline CDR1 is LGHDT and CDR2 is YNNKEL (reference sequence). The V end lost 0 bases, the J end lost 4 bases, and 9 bases lay between the germline ends. The CDR3 has 15 amino acids. In nucleotides, the CDR3 is TGTGCCAGCAGCCAAGATACCAGATATAATGAAAAACTGTTTTTT. Its protein is CASSQDTRYNEKLFF.

CDR3 nucleotides: TGCACCAGCAGCCAAGATCCAACCCTCGCGGATACGCAGTATTTT. Translated, it gives CTSSQDPTLADTQYF. The chain joins TRBV1 to TRBJ2-3; the table's D call of TRBD2 was not tested on the DNA. TRBV1 is assigned pseudogene status. This CDR3 spans 15 amino acids.

The V call is TRBV18, the J call TRBJ2-1, with 11 bases fitting TRBD2. The CDR3 consists of 16 residues. CDR1 is KGHSH and CDR2 is LQKENI in the germline V gene. The J segment lost 4 bases and the V segment lost 1 base, leaving 3 bases of the junction unmatched. The CDR3 DNA follows: TGTGCCAGCTCACCACGTTCTAGCGGGGGGTACAATGAGCAGTTCTTC. Encoded protein: CASSPRSSGGYNEQFF.

The chain uses TRBV28 and TRBJ2-2; 10 bases fit TRBD1. The ends lost 7 bases at V and 7 bases at J; junction bases unmatched: 12. Looked up from germline, CDR1 is MDHEN and CDR2 is SYDVKM. CDR3 length: 16 amino acids. CDR3 coding DNA: TGTGCCAGCAATCCGGGACAGGGGAAATGGAGCGGGGAGCTGTTTTTT. As protein: CASNPGQGKWSGELFF. The full variable domain, completed using reference TRBV28 and TRBJ2-2, is DVKVTQSSRYLVKRTGEKVFLECVQDMDHENMFWYRQDPGLGLRLIYFSYDVKMKEKGDIPEGYSVSREKKERFSLILESASTNQTSMYLCASNPGQGKWSGELFFGEGSRLTVL.

The chain joins TRBV6-5 to TRBJ2-7, with D tentatively TRBD1 (5 bases). This CDR3 comprises 13 residues. Trimming pared 6 bases from V and 6 bases from J, leaving 15 bases between. Germline-derived CDR1 and CDR2 are MNHEY and SVGAGI. CDR3 sequence (DNA): TGTGCCAGCAGCGCCGGCAGGGAAGGCGAGCAGTACTTC. It yields the protein CASSAGREGEQYF.

The rearrangement joins TRBV12-3 or TRBV12-4 to TRBJ2-2; no clear D. The V and J ends lost 6 bases and 1 base respectively, with 6 bases between them. The CDR3 is made up of 13 amino acids. CDR3 residues: CASSLGNTGELFF. CDR3 DNA: TGTGCCAGCAGCCTCGGGAACACCGGGGAGCTGTTTTTT.